Given below is one TCR beta chain in context. What it recognizes is unknown. The data were produced by immunoSEQ multiplex PCR, yet TCRdb's version contains in-frame clones alone and is incomplete. The table has 50,000 to 65,000 clones, about 87% seen once. This CDR3 spans 15 amino acids. Germline loops: CDR1 MDHEN, CDR2 SYDVKM. Trimming at V came to 1 base and at J to 5 bases, leaving 6 bases not matched to a gene. This entry comes from a study of PD-L1 blockade in urothelial cancer. Study information: Each patient had 0 to 3 earlier chemotherapy regimens. Blood samples contained a median about 150,000 T cells.

Study-wide findings and caveats: Better progression-free and overall survival followed lower pretreatment blood clonality.

The sequences come from PBMCs, collected around atezolizumab (anti-PD-L1) treatment. The sequence derives from a man in his forties with urothelial cancer. This chain uses TRBV28 with TRBJ2-7; TRBD1 aligns across 9 bases. CDR3 in DNA: TGTGCCAGCAGTTTATCCGGGACAGGGATCGACGAGCAGTACTTC. Its protein is CASSLSGTGIDEQYF.